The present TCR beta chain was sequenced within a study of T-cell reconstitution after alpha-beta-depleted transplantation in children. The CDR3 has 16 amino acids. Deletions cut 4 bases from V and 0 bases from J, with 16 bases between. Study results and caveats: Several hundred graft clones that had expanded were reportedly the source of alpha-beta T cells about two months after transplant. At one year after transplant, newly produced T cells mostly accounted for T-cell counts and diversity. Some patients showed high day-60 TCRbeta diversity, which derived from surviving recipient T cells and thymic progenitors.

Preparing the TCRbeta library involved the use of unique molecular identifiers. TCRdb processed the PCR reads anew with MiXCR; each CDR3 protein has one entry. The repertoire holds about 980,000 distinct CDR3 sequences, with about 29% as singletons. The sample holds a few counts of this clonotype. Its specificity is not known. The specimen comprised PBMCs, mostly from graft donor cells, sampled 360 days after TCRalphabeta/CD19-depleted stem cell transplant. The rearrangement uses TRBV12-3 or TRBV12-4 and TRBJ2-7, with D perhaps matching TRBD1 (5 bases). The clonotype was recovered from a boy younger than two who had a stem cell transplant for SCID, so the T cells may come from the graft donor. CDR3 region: CASSWTGSRGSYEQYF. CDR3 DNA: TGTGCCAGCAGTTGGACGGGCAGTAGGGGCTCCTACGAGCAGTACTTC.